Given below is one T cell receptor (gamma chain) in context. This clone has a handful of counts. The specificity of this receptor is unknown. Nothing much larger sits one base from this clone, and base qualities are not available. This entry belongs to a study of gamma-delta T cells after stem cell transplantation (TCRdb year 2016). Libraries were constructed by RT-PCR. TCRdb shows the sequencer as Illumina MiSeq. TCRdb called clones from the public reads with CATT, and repeated DNA sequences were later combined into one row. Across this sample there are roughly 950 gamma-chain clones, with under 35% seen only once. The ten top clones hold around 32% of the sample. At the junction V is shortened by 0 bases and J by 7 bases; bases outside the gene matches: 6. CDR1 GITISATS and CDR2 ISYDGTV were looked up in the germline V gene (reference sequence). The CDR3 contains 17 residues, cysteine and phenylalanine counted. The kept DNA is CDR3 alone, 51 bases in frame from the first base.

The chain is made from TRGV9 and TRGJP. TCRdb does not report a J gene; here it was assigned by matching the DNA to germline references. Specimen: gamma-delta T cells. This TCR was sampled from a human donor. It is not recorded whose cells these are; they may come from a transplant donor. Here the CDR3 is given as CALWEVLMELGKKIKVF. The DNA sequence is as follows: TGTGCCTTGTGGGAGGTGCTCATGGAGTTGGGCAAAAAAATCAAGGTATTT.